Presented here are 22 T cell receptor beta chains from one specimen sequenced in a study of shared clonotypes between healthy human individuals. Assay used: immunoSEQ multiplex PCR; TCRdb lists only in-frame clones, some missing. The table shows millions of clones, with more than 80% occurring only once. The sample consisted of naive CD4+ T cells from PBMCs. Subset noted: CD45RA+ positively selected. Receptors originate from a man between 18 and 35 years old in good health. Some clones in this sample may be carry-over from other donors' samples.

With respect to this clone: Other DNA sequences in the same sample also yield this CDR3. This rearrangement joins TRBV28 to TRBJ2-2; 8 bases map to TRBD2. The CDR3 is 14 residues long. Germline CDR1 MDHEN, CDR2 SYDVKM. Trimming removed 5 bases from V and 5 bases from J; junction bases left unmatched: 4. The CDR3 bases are TGTGCCAGCAGTGCTGGCGGGGGGACCGGGGAGCTGTTTTTT. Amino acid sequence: CASSAGGGTGELFF.

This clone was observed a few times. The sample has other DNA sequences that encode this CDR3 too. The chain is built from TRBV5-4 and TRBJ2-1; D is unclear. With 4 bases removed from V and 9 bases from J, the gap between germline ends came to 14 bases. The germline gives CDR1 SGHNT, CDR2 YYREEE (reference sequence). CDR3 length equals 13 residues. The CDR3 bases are TGTGCCAGCAGCCCGGGCTCCGAAGGTGAGCAGTTCTTC. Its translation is CASSPGSEGEQFF.

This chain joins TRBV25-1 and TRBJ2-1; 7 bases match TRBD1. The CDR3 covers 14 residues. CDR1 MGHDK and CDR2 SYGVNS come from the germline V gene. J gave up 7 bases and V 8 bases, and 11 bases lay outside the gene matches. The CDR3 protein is CASGATGMRNEQFF. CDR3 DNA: TGTGCCAGCGGGGCGACAGGGATGAGAAATGAGCAGTTCTTC. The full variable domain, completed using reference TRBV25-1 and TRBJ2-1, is EADIYQTPRYLVIGTGKKITLECSQTMGHDKMYWYQQDPGMELHLIHYSYGVNSTEKGDLSSESTVSRIRTEHFPLTLESARPSHTSQYLCASGATGMRNEQFFGPGTRLTVL.

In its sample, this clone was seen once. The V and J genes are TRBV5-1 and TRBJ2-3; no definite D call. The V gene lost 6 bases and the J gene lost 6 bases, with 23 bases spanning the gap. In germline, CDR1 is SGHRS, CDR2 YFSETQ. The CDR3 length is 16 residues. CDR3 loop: CASTRTGVGMLDTQYF. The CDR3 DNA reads TGCGCCAGCACACGAACGGGCGTTGGGATGCTGGATACGCAGTATTTT.

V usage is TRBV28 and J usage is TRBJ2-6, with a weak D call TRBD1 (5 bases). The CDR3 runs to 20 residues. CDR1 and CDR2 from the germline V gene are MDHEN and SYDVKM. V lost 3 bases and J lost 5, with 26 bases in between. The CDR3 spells CASSFHLKTTAAGRANVLTF. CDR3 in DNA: TGTGCCAGCAGTTTCCACCTCAAAACGACAGCCGCCGGAAGGGCCAACGTCCTGACTTTC.

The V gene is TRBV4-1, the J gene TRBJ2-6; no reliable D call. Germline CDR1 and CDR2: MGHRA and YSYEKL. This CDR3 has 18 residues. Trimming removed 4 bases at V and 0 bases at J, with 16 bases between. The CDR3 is CASSLLGILSSGANVLTF. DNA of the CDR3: TGCGCCAGCAGCCTGCTGGGGATTTTGAGCTCTGGGGCCAACGTCCTGACTTTC.

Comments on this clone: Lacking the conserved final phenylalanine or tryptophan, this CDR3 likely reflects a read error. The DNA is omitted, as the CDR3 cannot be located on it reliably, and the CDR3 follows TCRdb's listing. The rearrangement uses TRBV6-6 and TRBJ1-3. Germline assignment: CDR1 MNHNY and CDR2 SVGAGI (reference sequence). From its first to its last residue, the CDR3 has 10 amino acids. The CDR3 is CASRTLRPGD.

The CDR3, as DNA: TGTGCCAGCAGCGTAGGGAGAGGGTATGGAAACATTCAGTACTTC. This translates into CASSVGRGYGNIQYF. The chain combines TRBV9 with TRBJ2-4; the D gene is possibly TRBD2 (5 bases). With 0 bases removed from V and 6 bases from J, the gap between germline ends came to 13 bases. The length of the CDR3 is 15 residues. CDR1 SGDLS and CDR2 YYNGEE come from the germline V gene.

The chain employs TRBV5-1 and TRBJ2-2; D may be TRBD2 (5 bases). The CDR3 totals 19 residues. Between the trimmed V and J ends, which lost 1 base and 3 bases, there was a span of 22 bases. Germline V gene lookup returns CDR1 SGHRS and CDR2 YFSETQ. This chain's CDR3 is CASSLRVRRPPGDTGELFF. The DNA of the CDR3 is TGCGCCAGCAGCTTGAGGGTGCGCAGGCCTCCCGGGGACACCGGGGAGCTGTTTTTT.

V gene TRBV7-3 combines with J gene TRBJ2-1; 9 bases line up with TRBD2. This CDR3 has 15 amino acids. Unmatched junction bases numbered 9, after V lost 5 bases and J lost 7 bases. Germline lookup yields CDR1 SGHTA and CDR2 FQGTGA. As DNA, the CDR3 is TGTGCCAGCAGCCTGGGACTAGCCACAGGGAATGAGCAGTTCTTC. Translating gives CASSLGLATGNEQFF. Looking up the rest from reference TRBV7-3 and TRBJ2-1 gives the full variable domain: GAGVSQTPSNKVTEKGKYVELRCDPISGHTALYWYRQSLGQGPEFLIYFQGTGAADDSGLPNDRFFAVRPEGSVSTLKIQRTERGDSAVYLCASSLGLATGNEQFFGPGTRLTVL.

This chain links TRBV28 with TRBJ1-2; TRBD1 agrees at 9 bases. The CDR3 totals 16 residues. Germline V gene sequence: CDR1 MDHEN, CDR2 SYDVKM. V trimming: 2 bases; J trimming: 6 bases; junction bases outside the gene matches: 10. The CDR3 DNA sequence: TGTGCCAGCAGTTTAAGTCCCGACAGGGGGGGGCATGGCTACACCTTC. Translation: CASSLSPDRGGHGYTF.

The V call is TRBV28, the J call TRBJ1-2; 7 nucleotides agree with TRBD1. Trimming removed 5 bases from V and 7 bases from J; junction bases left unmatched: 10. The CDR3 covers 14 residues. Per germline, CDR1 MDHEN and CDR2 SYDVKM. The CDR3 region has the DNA TGTGCCAGCAGTAGAGGGGGCGCCGCTCCTGGCTACACCTTC. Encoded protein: CASSRGGAAPGYTF.

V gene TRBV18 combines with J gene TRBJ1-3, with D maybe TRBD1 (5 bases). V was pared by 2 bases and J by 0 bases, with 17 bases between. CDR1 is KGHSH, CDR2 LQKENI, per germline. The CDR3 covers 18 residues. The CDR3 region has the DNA TGTGCCAGCTCACCAACATCCGACAGAATATCCTCTGGAAACACCATATATTTT. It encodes CASSPTSDRISSGNTIYF.

The CDR3 is CASREGSALNEKLFF. In nucleotides, the CDR3 is TGTGCCAGCAGAGAGGGGTCAGCACTTAATGAAAAACTGTTTTTT. J is TRBJ1-4 and V is TRBV28, with D perhaps TRBD1 (5 bases). Trimming stripped 6 bases from V and 4 bases from J, with 15 bases between. The germline CDR1 and CDR2 sequences are MDHEN and SYDVKM. This CDR3 contains 15 residues. Based on the CDR3 plus reference TRBV28 and TRBJ1-4, the full variable domain is DVKVTQSSRYLVKRTGEKVFLECVQDMDHENMFWYRQDPGLGLRLIYFSYDVKMKEKGDIPEGYSVSREKKERFSLILESASTNQTSMYLCASREGSALNEKLFFGSGTQLSVL.

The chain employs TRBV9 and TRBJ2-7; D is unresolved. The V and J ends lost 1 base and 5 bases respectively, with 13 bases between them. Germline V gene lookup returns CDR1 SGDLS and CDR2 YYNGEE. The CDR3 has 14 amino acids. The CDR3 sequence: CASSVRPRQDEQYF. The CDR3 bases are TGTGCCAGCAGCGTACGGCCCCGGCAGGACGAGCAGTACTTC.

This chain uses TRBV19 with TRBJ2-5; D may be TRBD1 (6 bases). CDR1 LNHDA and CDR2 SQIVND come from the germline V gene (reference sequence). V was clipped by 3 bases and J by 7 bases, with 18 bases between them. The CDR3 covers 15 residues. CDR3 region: CASSIGPDRTRTQYF. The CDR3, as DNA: TGTGCCAGTAGTATCGGACCGGACAGAACTCGGACCCAGTACTTC.

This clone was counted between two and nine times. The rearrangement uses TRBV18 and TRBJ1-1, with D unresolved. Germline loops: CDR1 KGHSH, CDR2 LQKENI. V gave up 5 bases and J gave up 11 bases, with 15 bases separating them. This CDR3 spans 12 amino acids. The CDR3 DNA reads TGTGCCAGCTCAACTGTGGACTTATCCGCTTTCTTT. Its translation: CASSTVDLSAFF.

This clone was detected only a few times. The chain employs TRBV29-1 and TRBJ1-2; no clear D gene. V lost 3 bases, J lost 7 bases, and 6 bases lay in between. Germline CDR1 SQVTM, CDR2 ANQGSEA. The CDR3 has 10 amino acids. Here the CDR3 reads CSVDSGGYTF. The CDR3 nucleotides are TGCAGCGTTGACTCAGGTGGCTACACCTTC.

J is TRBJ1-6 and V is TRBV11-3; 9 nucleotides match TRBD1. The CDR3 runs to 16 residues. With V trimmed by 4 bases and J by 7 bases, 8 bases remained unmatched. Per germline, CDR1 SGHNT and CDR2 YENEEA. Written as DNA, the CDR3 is TGTGCCAGCAGCTCGTCCCGGGACAGGGTCAATTCACCCCTCCACTTT. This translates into CASSSSRDRVNSPLHF.

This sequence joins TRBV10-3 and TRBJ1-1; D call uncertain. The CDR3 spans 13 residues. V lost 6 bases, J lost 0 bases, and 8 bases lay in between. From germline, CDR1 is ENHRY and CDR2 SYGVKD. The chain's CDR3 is CAIRDLLNTEAFF. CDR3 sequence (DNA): TGTGCCATCAGGGACCTCTTGAACACTGAAGCTTTCTTT.

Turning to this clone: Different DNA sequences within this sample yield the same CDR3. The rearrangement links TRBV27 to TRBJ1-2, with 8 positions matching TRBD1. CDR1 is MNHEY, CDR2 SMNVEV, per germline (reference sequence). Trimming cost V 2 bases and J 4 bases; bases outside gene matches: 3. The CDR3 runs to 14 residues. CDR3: CASSLAGGSYGYTF. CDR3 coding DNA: TGTGCCAGCAGTTTAGCAGGGGGCAGCTATGGCTACACCTTC.

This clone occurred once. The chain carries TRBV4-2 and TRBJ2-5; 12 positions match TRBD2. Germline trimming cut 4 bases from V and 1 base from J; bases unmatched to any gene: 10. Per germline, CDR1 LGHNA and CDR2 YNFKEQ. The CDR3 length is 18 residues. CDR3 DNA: TGTGCCAGCAGCCTCAGGCAGGGACTAGCGGGCGTCCAAGAGACCCAGTACTTC. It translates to CASSLRQGLAGVQETQYF.